The 30 T cell receptor beta chains reported below all come from one sample, sequenced in a study of blood T cell repertoires in COVID-19. Sequencing used immunoSEQ multiplex PCR; TCRdb keeps in-frame clones, though not all of them. The sample includes almost 250,000 clones, about 89% of them seen just once. The material sequenced was PBMCs or T cells enriched from blood (not recorded which). These receptors all come from a young woman who had recovered from COVID-19.

In this sample, this clone turned up a few times. This chain uses TRBV5-4 with TRBJ1-2, with 10 bases identical to TRBD1. The CDR3 loop spans 15 amino acids. The V segment lost 1 base and the J segment 7 bases; nucleotides outside the gene matches: 7. Germline V CDR1 and CDR2: SGHNT, YYREEE (reference sequence). CDR3 in DNA: TGTGCCAGCAGCTTGTGGTGGGACAGGGGAGCTGGCTACACCTTC. It specifies CASSLWWDRGAGYTF. The full variable domain, rest sourced from reference TRBV5-4 and TRBJ1-2, is ETGVTQSPTHLIKTRGQQVTLRCSSQSGHNTVSWYQQALGQGPQFIFQYYREEENGRGNFPPRFSGLQFPNYSSELNVNALELDDSALYLCASSLWWDRGAGYTFGSGTRLTVV.

The J gene is TRBJ2-1, the V gene TRBV4-3, with unresolved D. The CDR3 extends over 15 amino acids. V was cut by 2 bases and J by 8 bases, with 16 bases left in between. Germline CDR1 reads LGHNA; CDR2 reads YSLEER. CDR3: CASSQMLVRPDEQFF. The CDR3 DNA sequence: TGCGCCAGCAGCCAAATGCTAGTTCGGCCCGATGAGCAGTTCTTC.

This sequence joins TRBV28 and TRBJ1-4; no clear D gene. Trimming removed 4 bases from V and 4 bases from J, with 16 bases in between. This CDR3 comprises 16 residues. Germline assignment: CDR1 MDHEN and CDR2 SYDVKM. CDR3 sequence reads: CASSSTADIRNEKLFF. CDR3 nucleotides: TGTGCCAGCAGTTCAACCGCAGACATTCGTAATGAAAAACTGTTTTTT. Full variable domain (outside the CDR3, taken from reference TRBV28 and TRBJ1-4): DVKVTQSSRYLVKRTGEKVFLECVQDMDHENMFWYRQDPGLGLRLIYFSYDVKMKEKGDIPEGYSVSREKKERFSLILESASTNQTSMYLCASSSTADIRNEKLFFGSGTQLSVL.

J is TRBJ1-1 and V is TRBV14; D may be TRBD1 (6 bases). Germline V gene data show CDR1 as SGHDN and CDR2 as FVKESK. The length of the CDR3 is 15 residues. Trimming removed 6 bases from V and 5 bases from J, with 19 bases in between. CDR3 sequence: CASRGQRHGPTEAFF. The CDR3 DNA reads TGTGCCAGCAGGGGACAACGACATGGTCCGACTGAAGCTTTCTTT.

This clone has a single count. This sequence joins TRBV28 and TRBJ2-1; 7 bases line up with TRBD1. Trimming removed 5 bases from V and 10 bases from J; junction bases left unmatched: 5. CDR1 is MDHEN and CDR2 is SYDVKM in the germline V gene. CDR3 length equals 12 residues. DNA of the CDR3: TGTGCCAGCAGTACAGGGGAAAGGGAGCAGTTCTTC. Its translation is CASSTGEREQFF.

The V gene is TRBV2, the J gene TRBJ1-5, with unresolved D. V lost 5 bases and J 0 bases, leaving 11 bases between the germline ends. The CDR3 consists of 15 residues. CDR1 is SNHLY and CDR2 is FYNNEI in the germline V gene. The CDR3 region has the DNA TGTGCCAGCAGTACTGACATACATAGCAATCAGCCCCAGCATTTT. Translation gives CASSTDIHSNQPQHF. Filled out from reference TRBV2 and TRBJ1-5, the complete variable domain reads EPEVTQTPSHQVTQMGQEVILRCVPISNHLYFYWYRQILGQKVEFLVSFYNNEISEKSEIFDDQFSVERPDGSNFTLKIRSTKLEDSAMYFCASSTDIHSNQPQHFGDGTRLSIL.

The rearrangement uses TRBV18 and TRBJ1-4, with 7 bases aligning to TRBD1. This CDR3 region has 16 residues. V shed 3 bases, J shed 4 bases, and the junction held 8 bases outside the gene matches. CDR1 and CDR2 from the germline V gene are KGHSH and LQKENI. In nucleotides, the CDR3 is TGTGCCAGCTCACCCCCAGGACAGGCGTATAATGAAAAACTGTTTTTT. Translating gives CASSPPGQAYNEKLFF.

This clone was observed a single time. The chain has TRBV11-2 and TRBJ1-5, with 9 nucleotides matching TRBD1. Germline assignment: CDR1 SGHAT and CDR2 FQNNGV. CDR3 length equals 15 residues. V shed 5 bases, J shed 5 bases, and the junction held 7 bases outside the gene matches. The CDR3 protein is CASSADRGGHQPQHF. The CDR3 DNA follows: TGTGCCAGCAGCGCCGACAGGGGGGGGCATCAGCCCCAGCATTTT.

The chain uses TRBV19 and TRBJ1-1; 7 bases are a match to TRBD1. V lost 8 bases and J lost 0; bases outside the gene matches: 9. This CDR3 has 15 amino acids. Germline V gene sequence: CDR1 LNHDA, CDR2 SQIVND (reference sequence). The CDR3 sequence is CASGTVGGMNTEAFF. CDR3 coding DNA: TGTGCCAGTGGGACAGTGGGGGGTATGAACACTGAAGCTTTCTTT.

This clone turned up a few times. The rearrangement links TRBV11-2 to TRBJ1-6, with D possibly being TRBD1 (5 bases). Trimming took off 4 bases at V and 8 bases at J, with 15 bases between the two ends. CDR3 size: 15 residues. CDR1 is SGHAT and CDR2 is FQNNGV in the germline V gene. The CDR3 coding sequence is TGTGCCAGCAGCTCCCAAGGGGCGGCTGATTCACCCCTCCACTTT. Translating it yields CASSSQGAADSPLHF.

J is TRBJ1-2 and V is TRBV5-1, with 7 bases fitting TRBD1. In germline, CDR1 is SGHRS, CDR2 YFSETQ. With V trimmed by 5 bases and J by 3 bases, 7 bases remained unmatched. The CDR3 is 14 amino acids. CDR3 residues: CASRFETGDYGYTF. Written as DNA, the CDR3 is TGCGCCAGCAGATTTGAAACAGGGGACTATGGCTACACCTTC.

This chain uses TRBV29-1 with TRBJ1-1; the match to TRBD1 covers 8 bases. This CDR3 contains 17 residues. Germline trimming cut 4 bases from V and 0 bases from J; bases unmatched to any gene: 13. Germline CDR1 and CDR2: SQVTM and ANQGSEA. The CDR3 DNA reads TGCAGCGTTGTAGGGACGTACAGGGGGGTGATGAACACTGAAGCTTTCTTT. Protein: CSVVGTYRGVMNTEAFF.

The chain has TRBV29-1 and TRBJ2-1, with D hard to call. The CDR3 covers 15 residues. Germline assignment: CDR1 SQVTM and CDR2 ANQGSEA. V shed 0 bases and J shed 7 bases, with 16 bases lying between them. This CDR3 reads CSVEETNPRLNEQFF. The CDR3 nucleotides read TGCAGCGTTGAAGAAACCAACCCGAGGTTAAATGAGCAGTTCTTC.

The V call is TRBV9, the J call TRBJ1-1; TRBD1 is a possible D gene (6 bases). CDR1 and CDR2 from the germline V gene are SGDLS and YYNGEE. This CDR3 is 12 amino acids long. Trimming removed 10 bases from V and 10 bases from J, with 20 bases in between. This CDR3 is CARGGGGWAAFF. Here the CDR3 DNA reads TGTGCCCGCGGCGGGGGGGGCTGGGCAGCTTTCTTT.

In its sample, this clone was seen once. The chain employs TRBV7-2 and TRBJ1-1, with D uncertain. V was cut by 4 bases and J by 5 bases, with 8 bases left in between. Germline CDR1 is SGHTA and CDR2 is FQGNSA. The CDR3 covers 12 residues. CDR3 in DNA: TGTGCCAGCAGCTCTCCGGGGACTGAAGCTTTCTTT. Amino acids: CASSSPGTEAFF. Together with reference TRBV7-2 and TRBJ1-1, the CDR3 gives the full variable domain: GAGVSQSPSNKVTEKGKDVELRCDPISGHTALYWYRQSLGQGLEFLIYFQGNSAPDKSGLPSDRFSAERTGGSVSTLTIQRTQQEDSAVYLCASSSPGTEAFFGQGTRLTVV.

This clone was detected only once. The V gene is TRBV6-7, the J gene TRBJ1-2; D not resolved. TRBV6-7 is marked as an open reading frame, function uncertain. Trimming pared 0 bases from V and 8 bases from J, leaving 16 bases between. This CDR3 comprises 15 residues. For the CDR3, the DNA is TGTGCCAGCAGTTACTCGGGCAGCAGCTGTGGCGGCTACACCTTC. Its protein is CASSYSGSSCGGYTF.

The genes are TRBV5-4 and TRBJ2-3; 7 nucleotides line up with TRBD1. The CDR3 contains 16 residues. V dropped 7 bases and J dropped 1; count of bases not matched to a gene: 12. CDR1 is SGHNT, CDR2 YYREEE, per germline (reference sequence). CDR3 in DNA: TGTGCCAGCCGCAACCTCGTAGGACAGGGCACAGATACGCAGTATTTT. It encodes CASRNLVGQGTDTQYF.

A single count supports this clone. The V gene is TRBV21-1, the J gene TRBJ2-5; the table calls TRBD2, which could not be checked here. TRBV21-1 is deemed a pseudogene. The CDR3 is made up of 17 amino acids. The CDR3 DNA reads as TGTGCCAGCAGCAAAATTCGTACGGAGGAAACAAAAGAGACCCAGTACTTC. Translating gives CASSKIRTEETKETQYF.

This chain uses TRBV6-5 with TRBJ1-5; 8 bases are shared with TRBD1. The V and J ends lost 6 bases and 2 bases, in that order; junction bases with no gene match: 3. The CDR3 covers 14 residues. The germline V gene has CDR1 MNHEY and CDR2 SVGAGI. CDR3 region: CASRRTGRNQPQHF. The CDR3 nucleotides are TGTGCCAGCAGAAGGACAGGGCGCAATCAGCCCCAGCATTTT.

This chain uses TRBV27 with TRBJ1-5; D unresolved. The V and J ends lost 10 bases and 0 bases respectively, with 13 bases between them. Per the germline V gene, CDR1 is MNHEY and CDR2 is SMNVEV (reference sequence). CDR3 size: 14 residues. CDR3 nucleotides: TGTGCCAATCTACAGCCAGATAGCAATCAGCCCCAGCATTTT. Translating gives CANLQPDSNQPQHF.

This chain connects TRBV4-2 to TRBJ2-1; the match to TRBD2 covers 9 bases. This CDR3 region has 16 residues. CDR1 and CDR2 (germline): LGHNA, YNFKEQ. With V trimmed by 0 bases and J by 0 bases, 0 bases remained unmatched. CDR3 loop: CASSQETSGSYNEQFF. The CDR3 DNA sequence: TGTGCCAGCAGCCAAGAGACTAGCGGCTCCTACAATGAGCAGTTCTTC.

The V and J genes are TRBV15 and TRBJ2-7, with D unresolved. This CDR3 is built from 15 residues. CDR1 and CDR2 from the germline V gene are LNHNV and YYDKDF (reference sequence). Between the trimmed V and J ends, which lost 1 base and 4 bases, there was a span of 14 bases. The CDR3 sequence is CATSRARQGLYEQYF. CDR3 in DNA: TGTGCCACCAGCAGAGCCCGACAAGGTCTGTACGAGCAGTACTTC.

V is TRBV19 and J is TRBJ2-1, with TRBD2 matching over 9 bases. Trimming removed 6 bases from V and 9 bases from J; junction bases left unmatched: 9. Germline V gene sequence: CDR1 LNHDA, CDR2 SQIVND (reference sequence). This CDR3 spans 14 amino acids. CDR3 sequence: CASRSLAGAGEQFF. CDR3 nucleotides: TGTGCCAGTAGATCTTTAGCGGGAGCAGGTGAGCAGTTCTTC.

The chain recombines TRBV4-1 with TRBJ1-2; possibly TRBD1 for D (6 bases). The CDR3 spans 13 residues. Germline CDR1 MGHRA, CDR2 YSYEKL. Trimming shortened V by 3 bases and J by 2 bases, and 7 bases separated the two germline ends. CDR3 in DNA: TGCGCCAGCAGCCAGGGGGCGAACTATGGCTACACCTTC. This sequence encodes CASSQGANYGYTF.

This chain uses TRBV7-8 with TRBJ1-2, with a weak D call TRBD1 (6 bases). Trimming pared 0 bases from V and 7 bases from J, leaving 12 bases between. CDR3 length: 14 amino acids. CDR1 is SGHVS, CDR2 FQNEAQ, per germline. CDR3 nucleotide sequence: TGTGCCAGCAGCTTAGCGGCGGCAGGGGCTGGCTACACCTTC. It specifies CASSLAAAGAGYTF.

The chain couples TRBV4-3 to TRBJ1-6; D possibly corresponds to TRBD1 (5 bases). V dropped 1 base and J dropped 4 bases, with 11 bases sitting between them. CDR1 is LGHNA and CDR2 is YSLEER in the germline V gene. The length of the CDR3 is 16 residues. Written as DNA, the CDR3 is TGCGCCAGCAGCCAAGGGAGGGGCCAATATAATTCACCCCTCCACTTT. This sequence encodes CASSQGRGQYNSPLHF.

The chain employs TRBV6-1 and TRBJ2-7; 12 bases map to TRBD1. Germline loops: CDR1 MNHNS, CDR2 SASEGT. This CDR3 region has 17 residues. The V segment lost 2 bases and the J segment 4 bases; nucleotides outside the gene matches: 9. The CDR3 here is CASSEPGQGAGIYEQYF. The CDR3 DNA sequence: TGTGCCAGCAGTGAACCGGGACAGGGGGCTGGAATTTACGAGCAGTACTTC.

This chain links TRBV4-3 with TRBJ2-1; 10 bases are a match to TRBD2. Trimming took 3 bases from V and 5 from J; bases not matched to a gene: 7. The germline gives CDR1 LGHNA, CDR2 YSLEER. CDR3 length: 16 residues. CDR3 coding DNA: TGCGCCAGCAGCCAGGATAGCGGGAGGAAAGACAATGAGCAGTTCTTC. This gives the protein CASSQDSGRKDNEQFF.

The chain couples TRBV9 to TRBJ1-2, with 9 nucleotides matching TRBD1. The CDR3 is 14 residues long. V shed 5 bases, J shed 4 bases, and the junction held 6 bases outside the gene matches. Germline assignment: CDR1 SGDLS and CDR2 YYNGEE. CDR3 nucleotides: TGTGCCAGCAGGCCAGGACAGGGGCCCTATGGCTACACCTTC. The encoded protein is CASRPGQGPYGYTF. Full variable domain (outside the CDR3, taken from reference TRBV9 and TRBJ1-2): DSGVTQTPKHLITATGQRVTLRCSPRSGDLSVYWYQQSLDQGLQFLIQYYNGEERAKGNILERFSAQQFPDLHSELNLSSLELGDSALYFCASRPGQGPYGYTFGSGTRLTVV.

This chain connects TRBV25-1 to TRBJ1-1; 7 positions match TRBD1. Germline CDR1 MGHDK, CDR2 SYGVNS. V trimming: 6 bases; J trimming: 1 base; junction bases outside the gene matches: 8. The CDR3 consists of 15 residues. The CDR3 protein is CASRQTGTENTEAFF. The CDR3 DNA sequence: TGTGCCAGCAGACAGACCGGGACAGAGAACACTGAAGCTTTCTTT.